This is a list of T cell receptor beta chains from one sample in a study of T cell changes during pregnancy in multiple sclerosis. Clones were read by immunoSEQ multiplex PCR, and TCRdb kept only the in-frame ones, dropping some. The profile covers approximately 34,000 clones, with 90% appearing a single time and roughly a tenth taken by the ten largest. The sequencing here drew on CD8+ T cells from peripheral blood mononuclear cells, taken before pregnancy. The receptors derive from a female donor with multiple sclerosis, enrolled in a pregnancy study. The conserved cysteine and the conserved F or W are not part of the CDR3 here. Each record gives: V gene, J gene, CDR3 protein.

TRBV5-5	TRBJ1-2	ASSPDSGGYGYT
TRBV4-1	TRBJ2-5	ASSQDSEWVLSEETQY
TRBV5-8	TRBJ2-3	ASSPRGGLTDTQY
TRBV6-5	TRBJ2-7	ASSPQPTGAYEQY
TRBV5-5	TRBJ1-5	ASSPSDFSNQPQH
TRBV30	TRBJ2-1	ACPHGTVYNEQF
TRBV10-2	TRBJ2-7	ASSGSSGRTYEQY
TRBV27	TRBJ2-1	ASSGGTGSNNEQF
TRBV27	TRBJ1-2	ASSFGRGLYGYT
TRBV7-9	TRBJ2-1	ASSPRSGVLYMNEQF
TRBV4-3	TRBJ2-7	ASSQFTGGGYEQY
TRBV5-1	TRBJ2-4	ASSLRGRDIQY
TRBV19	TRBJ2-2	ASSDLARDYTGELF
TRBV9	TRBJ1-5	ASSETGGSQPQH
TRBV29-1	-	SMATGGSYEQY
TRBV7-9	TRBJ2-2	ASSQNRDTNTGELF
TRBV6-1	TRBJ2-7	ASSVSSGSYEQY
TRBV20-1	TRBJ2-7	SARLVGEQY
TRBV21-1	TRBJ2-2	ASSTGTGNTGELF